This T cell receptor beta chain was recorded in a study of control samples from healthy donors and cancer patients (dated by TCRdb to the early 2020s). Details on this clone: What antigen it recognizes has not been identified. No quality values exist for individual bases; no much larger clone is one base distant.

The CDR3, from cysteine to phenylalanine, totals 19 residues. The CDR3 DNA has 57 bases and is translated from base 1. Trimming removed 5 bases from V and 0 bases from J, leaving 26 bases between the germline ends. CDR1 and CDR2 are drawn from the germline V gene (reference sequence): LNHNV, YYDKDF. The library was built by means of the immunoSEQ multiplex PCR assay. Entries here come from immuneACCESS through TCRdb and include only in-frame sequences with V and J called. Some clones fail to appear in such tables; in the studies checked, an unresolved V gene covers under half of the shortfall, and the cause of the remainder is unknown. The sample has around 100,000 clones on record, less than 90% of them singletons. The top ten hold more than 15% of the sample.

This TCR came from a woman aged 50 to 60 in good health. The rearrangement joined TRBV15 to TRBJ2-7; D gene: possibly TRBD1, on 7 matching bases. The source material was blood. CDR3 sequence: CATSERGRRSGLISYEQYF. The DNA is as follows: TGTGCCACCAGCGAGAGGGGGCGGCGAAGCGGGCTAATCTCCTACGAGCAGTACTTC.